This TCR beta chain was recorded in a study of vaccination and CD4 T cells after COVID-19. Across the study: Control cultures were supplied with a CEFX pool, an HIV-1 Nef pool, or no peptide at all. Overall study findings and caveats: The study found median SARS-CoV-2-reactive clonotypes rising from roughly 22 to 38, not significantly.

Treatment described: roughly 10-day PBMC culture with coronavirus spike peptide pools or control peptides (ViraFEST assay). Trimming removed 3 bases from V and 5 bases from J, with 16 bases in between. The CDR3 sequence is 15 residues long. This clonotype was seen only once. Antigen unknown. With the Oncomine TCR Beta short-read assay, DNA from cultured CD4+ T cells was sequenced. TCRdb passed the PCR reads through MiXCR, listing each CDR3 protein once. The sample carries 15,000 to 25,000 distinct CDR3 sequences, roughly 63% recorded once. Sequencing used CD4+ T cells from blood, cultured in vitro. This chain uses TRBV12-3 or TRBV12-4 with TRBJ2-5; TRBD1 might be the D (7 bases). The clonotype comes from a human donor who had recovered from COVID-19. CDR3 amino acids: CASSFRSGGRETQYF. Written as DNA, the CDR3 is TGTGCCAGCAGTTTTAGGTCAGGGGGGCGGGAGACCCAGTACTTC.